Sequencing of this T cell receptor (beta chain) was carried out in a study of monozygotic twins with inflammatory bowel disease. CDR3 length: 12 residues. Germline V gives CDR1 DFQATT, CDR2 SNEGSKA (reference sequence). Using the 5' RACE reads, TCRdb records one entry per CDR3 protein without DNA. The sample includes roughly 330,000 distinct CDR3 sequences. The sequence came from a human donor with ulcerative colitis or Crohn's disease, or a healthy co-twin of an affected twin (not recorded which). V and J are TRBV20-1 and TRBJ2-1. The specimen sequenced was blood. The CDR3 protein is CSAPRISHEQFF.